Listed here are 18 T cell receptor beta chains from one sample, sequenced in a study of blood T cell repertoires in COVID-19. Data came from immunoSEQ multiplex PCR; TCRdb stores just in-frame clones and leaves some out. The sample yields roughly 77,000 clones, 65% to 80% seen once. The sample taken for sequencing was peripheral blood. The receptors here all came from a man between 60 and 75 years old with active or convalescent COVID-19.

CDR3 in amino acids: CASSPDRGFIGANVLTF. CDR3 bases: TGTGCCAGCAGTCCGGACAGGGGATTTATTGGGGCCAACGTCCTGACTTTC. The rearrangement uses TRBV2 and TRBJ2-6; 9 nucleotides agree with TRBD1. This CDR3 is 17 amino acids long. The V segment lost 5 bases and the J segment 3 bases; nucleotides outside the gene matches: 8. Germline V CDR1 and CDR2: SNHLY, FYNNEI.

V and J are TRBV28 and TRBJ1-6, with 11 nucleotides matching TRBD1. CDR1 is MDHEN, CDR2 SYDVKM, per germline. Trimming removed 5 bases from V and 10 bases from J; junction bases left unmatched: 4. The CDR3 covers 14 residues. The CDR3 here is CASSPWTGGSPLHF. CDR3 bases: TGTGCCAGCAGTCCCTGGACAGGGGGCTCACCCCTCCACTTT.

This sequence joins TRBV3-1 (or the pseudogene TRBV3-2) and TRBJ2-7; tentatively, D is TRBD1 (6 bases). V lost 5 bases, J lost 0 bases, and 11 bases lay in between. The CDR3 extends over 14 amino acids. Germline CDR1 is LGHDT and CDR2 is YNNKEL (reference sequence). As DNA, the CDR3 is TGTGCCAGCAGCGAAACAGGGTACTCCTACGAGCAGTACTTC. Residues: CASSETGYSYEQYF.

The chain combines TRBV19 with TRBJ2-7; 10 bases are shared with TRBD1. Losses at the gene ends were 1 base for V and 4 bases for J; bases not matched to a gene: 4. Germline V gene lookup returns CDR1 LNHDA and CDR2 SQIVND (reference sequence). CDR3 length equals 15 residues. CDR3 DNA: TGTGCCAGTAGTATAGTTGGGACAGGGGCGTACGAGCAGTACTTC. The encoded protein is CASSIVGTGAYEQYF.

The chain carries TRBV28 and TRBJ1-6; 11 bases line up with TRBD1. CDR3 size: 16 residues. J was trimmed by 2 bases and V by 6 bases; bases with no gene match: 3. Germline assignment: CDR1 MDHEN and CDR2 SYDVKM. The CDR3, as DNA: TGTGCCAGCAGACTGGACAGGGGGCCCTATAATTCACCCCTCCACTTT. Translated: CASRLDRGPYNSPLHF.

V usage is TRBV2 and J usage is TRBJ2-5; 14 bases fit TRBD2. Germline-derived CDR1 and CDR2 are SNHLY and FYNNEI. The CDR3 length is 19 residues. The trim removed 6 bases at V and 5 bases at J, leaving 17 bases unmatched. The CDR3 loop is CASSTPGTSGGRVRETQYF. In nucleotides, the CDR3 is TGTGCCAGCAGCACACCGGGGACTAGCGGGGGTCGGGTGCGGGAGACCCAGTACTTC.

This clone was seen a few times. CDR3: CASSQGGQWKGRQYF. The CDR3 coding sequence is TGTGCCAGCAGCCAAGGGGGACAGTGGAAAGGTCGGCAGTACTTC. The rearrangement links TRBV3-1 (or the pseudogene TRBV3-2) to TRBJ2-7; 7 bases are a match to TRBD1. CDR1 is LGHDT and CDR2 is YNNKEL in the germline V gene (reference sequence). V lost 1 base and J lost 9; bases outside the gene matches: 12. This CDR3 comprises 15 residues.

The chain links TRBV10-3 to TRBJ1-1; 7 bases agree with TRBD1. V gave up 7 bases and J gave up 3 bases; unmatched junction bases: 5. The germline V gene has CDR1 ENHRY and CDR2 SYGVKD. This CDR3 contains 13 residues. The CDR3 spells CAIKGGEYTEAFF. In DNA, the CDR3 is TGTGCCATCAAAGGGGGCGAGTACACTGAAGCTTTCTTT.

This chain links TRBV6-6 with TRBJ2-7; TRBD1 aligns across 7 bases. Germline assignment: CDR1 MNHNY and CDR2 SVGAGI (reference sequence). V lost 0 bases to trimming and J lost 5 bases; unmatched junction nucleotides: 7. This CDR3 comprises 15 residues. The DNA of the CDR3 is TGTGCCAGCAGTTACTCTAACAGGGGTGGAAACGAGCAGTACTTC. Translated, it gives CASSYSNRGGNEQYF.

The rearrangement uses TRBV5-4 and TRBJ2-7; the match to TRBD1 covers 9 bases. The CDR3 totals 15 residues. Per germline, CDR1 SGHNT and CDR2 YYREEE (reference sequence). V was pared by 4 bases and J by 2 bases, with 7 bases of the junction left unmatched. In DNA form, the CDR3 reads TGTGCCAGCAGCCCCCTGGGACAGGGCGCCTACGAGCAGTACTTC. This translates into CASSPLGQGAYEQYF.

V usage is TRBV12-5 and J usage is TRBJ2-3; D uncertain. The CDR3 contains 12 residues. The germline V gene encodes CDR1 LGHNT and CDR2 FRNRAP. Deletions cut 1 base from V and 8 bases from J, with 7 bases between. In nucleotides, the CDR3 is TGTGCTAGTGGTTTGGAGGCAGGTACGCAGTATTTT. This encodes CASGLEAGTQYF.

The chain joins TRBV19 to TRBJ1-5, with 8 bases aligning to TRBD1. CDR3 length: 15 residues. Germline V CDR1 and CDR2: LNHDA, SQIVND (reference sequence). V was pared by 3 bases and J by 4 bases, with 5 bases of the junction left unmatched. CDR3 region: CASSIYRGLNQPQHF. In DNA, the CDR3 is TGTGCCAGTAGTATCTACAGGGGGTTAAATCAGCCCCAGCATTTT.

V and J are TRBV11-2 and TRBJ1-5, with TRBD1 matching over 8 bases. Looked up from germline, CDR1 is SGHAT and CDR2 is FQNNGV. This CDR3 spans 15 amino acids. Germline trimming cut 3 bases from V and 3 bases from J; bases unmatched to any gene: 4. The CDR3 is CASSFSGGNNQPQHF. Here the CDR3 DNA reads TGTGCCAGCAGCTTCTCAGGGGGCAACAATCAGCCCCAGCATTTT.

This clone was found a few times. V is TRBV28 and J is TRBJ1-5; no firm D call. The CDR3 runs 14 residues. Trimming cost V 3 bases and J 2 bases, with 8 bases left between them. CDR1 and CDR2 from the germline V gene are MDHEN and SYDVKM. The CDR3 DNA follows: TGTGCCAGCAGTTTTATGAGTCGCAATCAGCCCCAGCATTTT. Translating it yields CASSFMSRNQPQHF.

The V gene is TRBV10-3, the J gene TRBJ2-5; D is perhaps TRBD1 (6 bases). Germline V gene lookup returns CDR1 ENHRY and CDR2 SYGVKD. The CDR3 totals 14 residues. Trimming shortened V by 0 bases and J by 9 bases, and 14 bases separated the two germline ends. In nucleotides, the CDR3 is TGTGCCATCAGTGAGTCTAGACAGCCAGGGGCCCAGTACTTC. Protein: CAISESRQPGAQYF.

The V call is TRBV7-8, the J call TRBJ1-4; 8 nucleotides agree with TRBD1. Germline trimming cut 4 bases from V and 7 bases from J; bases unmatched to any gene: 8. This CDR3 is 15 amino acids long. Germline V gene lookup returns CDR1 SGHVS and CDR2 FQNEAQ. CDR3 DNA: TGTGCCAGCAGCTCCCTGGCAGGGGGCGGTGAAAAACTGTTTTTT. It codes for CASSSLAGGGEKLFF.

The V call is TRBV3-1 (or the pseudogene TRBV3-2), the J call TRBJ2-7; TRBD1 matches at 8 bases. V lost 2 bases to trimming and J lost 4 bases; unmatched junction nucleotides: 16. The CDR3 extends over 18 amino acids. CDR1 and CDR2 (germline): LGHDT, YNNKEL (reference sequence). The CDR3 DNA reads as TGTGCCAGCAGCCAACTCATGCGAACCGGGACAGGATATTACGAGCAGTACTTC. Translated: CASSQLMRTGTGYYEQYF.

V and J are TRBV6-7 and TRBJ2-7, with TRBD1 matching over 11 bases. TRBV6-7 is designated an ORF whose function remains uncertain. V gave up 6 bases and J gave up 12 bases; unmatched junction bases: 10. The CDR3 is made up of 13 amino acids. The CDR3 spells CASSRRDRGVSYF. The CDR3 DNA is TGTGCCAGCAGCCGCCGGGACAGGGGGGTCTCGTACTTC.